Listed below are T cell receptor beta chains from one sample, sequenced in a study of blood T cell repertoires in COVID-19. Repertoires were generated with immunoSEQ multiplex PCR, while TCRdb's copy carries only in-frame clones and drops some. The sample has approximately 90,000 clones; 65% to 90% are singletons. The sequencing input was peripheral blood. These receptors originate from a man aged 60 to 69 with acute or convalescent COVID-19. Each CDR3 is given with its conserved first and last residue. The D gene is left open where the match is weak. Rows may omit the clone size; those that give it use once, few, many or a size class.

V	D	J	size	CDR3	DNA
TRBV15	TRBD1	TRBJ2-7	NA	CATSRVRGWSEQYF	TGTGCCACCAGCAGAGTCAGGGGGTGGTCCGAGCAGTACTTC
TRBV12-3/TRBV12-4	NA	TRBJ1-2	NA	CASSLEQSYGYTF	TGTGCCAGCAGTTTAGAACAGTCCTATGGCTACACCTTC
TRBV9	NA	TRBJ1-4	NA	CASSVDRDNNEKLFF	TGTGCCAGCAGCGTCGACCGGGACAATAATGAAAAACTGTTTTTT
TRBV12-3/TRBV12-4	TRBD2	TRBJ2-1	few	CASTITSVGEQFF	TGTGCCAGCACCATAACTAGCGTGGGAGAGCAGTTCTTC
TRBV5-4	NA	TRBJ2-7	NA	CASSEGDLTYEQYF	TGTGCCAGCAGCGAGGGTGACTTAACCTACGAGCAGTACTTC
TRBV19	TRBD1	TRBJ1-2	NA	CASRQTGTGTNYGYTF	TGTGCCAGTAGACAAACCGGGACAGGGACTAACTATGGCTACACCTTC
TRBV2	TRBD1	TRBJ1-4	NA	CASRDHRGRGEKLFF	TGTGCCAGCAGGGATCACAGGGGGCGCGGTGAAAAACTGTTTTTT
TRBV7-9	TRBD1	TRBJ1-4	NA	CASSFQDRAWEKLFF	TGTGCCAGCAGCTTTCAGGACAGGGCGTGGGAAAAACTGTTTTTT
TRBV3-1/TRBV3-2	NA	TRBJ2-3	NA	CASSQSPGSHDTQYF	TGTGCCAGCAGCCAATCCCCAGGTTCACACGATACGCAGTATTTT
TRBV12-3/TRBV12-4	NA	TRBJ2-2	NA	CASSRGRIGELFF	TGTGCCAGCAGTCGCGGAAGGATCGGGGAGCTGTTTTTT
TRBV5-4	TRBD1	TRBJ2-5	NA	CASSQDRGQETQYF	TGTGCCAGCAGCCAAGACAGGGGTCAAGAGACCCAGTACTTC
TRBV6-2/TRBV6-3	TRBD1	TRBJ2-1	NA	CASSYSTGQVWSNEQFF	TGTGCCAGCAGTTACTCGACCGGACAGGTGTGGAGCAATGAGCAGTTCTTC
TRBV3-1/TRBV3-2	NA	TRBJ2-3	NA	CASSQDGKRTDTQYF	TGTGCCAGCAGCCAGGACGGGAAGCGGACAGATACGCAGTATTTT
TRBV21-1	NA	TRBJ2-7	NA	CASSRRQGSYEQYF	TGTGCCAGCAGCCGACGACAGGGAAGCTACGAGCAGTACTTC
TRBV11-3	NA	TRBJ2-5	NA	CASSLGGVGETQYF	TGTGCCAGCAGCTTAGGGGGGGTAGGAGAGACCCAGTACTTC
TRBV5-6	NA	TRBJ2-7	NA	CASSAPTGTPGPSYEQYF	TGTGCCAGCAGCGCGCCAACCGGGACACCGGGCCCCTCCTACGAGCAGTACTTC
TRBV13	TRBD1	TRBJ2-2	NA	CASSFQGAGELFF	TGTGCCAGCAGCTTTCAGGGGGCTGGGGAGCTGTTTTTT
TRBV3-1/TRBV3-2	TRBD2	TRBJ2-1	NA	CASSPSGRGGNEQFF	TGTGCCAGCAGCCCAAGCGGGAGGGGCGGCAATGAGCAGTTCTTC
TRBV27	NA	TRBJ2-2	NA	CASRPRRTGELFF	TGTGCCAGCAGGCCCAGAAGAACCGGGGAGCTGTTTTTT
TRBV5-1	TRBD2	TRBJ2-7	NA	CASSLVSTSGRVGSSYEQYF	TGCGCCAGCAGCTTGGTTAGCACTAGCGGGAGGGTCGGAAGCTCCTACGAGCAGTACTTC
TRBV7-2	NA	TRBJ2-6	NA	CASSLRSSGANVLTF	TGTGCCAGCAGCTTACGGAGCTCTGGGGCCAACGTCCTGACTTTC
TRBV5-4	NA	TRBJ2-1	NA	CASSLGQGVYNEQFF	TGTGCCAGCAGCTTGGGGCAGGGTGTCTACAATGAGCAGTTCTTC
TRBV2	NA	TRBJ2-7	NA	CASMGGGASYEQYF	TGTGCCAGCATGGGGGGGGGCGCGTCCTACGAGCAGTACTTC
TRBV5-4	NA	TRBJ2-5	NA	CASSGRRGVTPSETQYF	TGTGCCAGCAGCGGACGCCGCGGGGTTACGCCGTCTGAGACCCAGTACTTC
TRBV3-1/TRBV3-2	NA	TRBJ1-1	NA	CASSQLGGGNTEAFF	TGTGCCAGCAGCCAGCTCGGCGGGGGAAACACTGAAGCTTTCTTT
TRBV6-6	NA	TRBJ1-5	once	CASAQQGISNQPQHF	TGTGCCAGCGCCCAACAGGGCATTAGCAATCAGCCCCAGCATTTT
TRBV10-3	TRBD1	TRBJ2-7	NA	CAISERTGGYEQYF	TGTGCCATCAGTGAGAGGACAGGGGGATACGAGCAGTACTTC
TRBV6-5	NA	TRBJ1-2	NA	CASSYRRLAGYTF	TGTGCCAGCAGTTACAGGCGGCTCGCTGGCTACACCTTC
TRBV7-8	TRBD2	TRBJ2-7	many	CASSLRGGSDEQYF	TGTGCCAGCAGCTTACGCGGGGGAAGCGACGAGCAGTACTTC
TRBV4-3	TRBD2	TRBJ2-1	few	CASSQDPLAGGRNEQFF	TGCGCCAGCAGCCAAGATCCCCTCGCGGGGGGGCGGAATGAGCAGTTCTTC
TRBV14	NA	TRBJ1-1	NA	CASSQEANTEAFF	TGTGCCAGCAGCCAAGAGGCGAACACTGAAGCTTTCTTT
TRBV5-1	TRBD2	TRBJ2-3	few	CASSFLAGVSTDTQYF	TGCGCCAGCAGCTTCTTAGCGGGGGTTAGCACAGATACGCAGTATTTT
TRBV29-1	NA	TRBJ1-1	NA	CSVGVNTEAFF	TGCAGCGTTGGAGTGAACACTGAAGCTTTCTTT
TRBV27	NA	TRBJ1-2	NA	CASSPAAGNGYTF	TGTGCCAGCAGTCCCGCGGCAGGGAATGGCTACACCTTC
TRBV6-5	NA	TRBJ1-1	once	CASRRSRAYTEAFF	TGTGCCAGCAGGCGGTCCAGGGCCTACACTGAAGCTTTCTTT
TRBV7-9	NA	TRBJ2-1	NA	CASSRGPGVWGSYNEQFF	TGTGCCAGCAGCCGTGGACCAGGGGTATGGGGGTCCTACAATGAGCAGTTCTTC
TRBV4-1	TRBD1	TRBJ2-5	few	CASSHGTGEETQYF	TGCGCCAGCAGCCACGGGACAGGGGAGGAGACCCAGTACTTC
TRBV7-2	NA	TRBJ1-4	few	CASSLLRATNEKLFF	TGTGCCAGCAGTCTCCTGAGGGCAACTAATGAAAAACTGTTTTTT
TRBV11-2	NA	TRBJ1-1	NA	CASSSRQVMNTEAFF	TGTGCCAGCAGCTCCCGACAGGTCATGAACACTGAAGCTTTCTTT
TRBV6-5	NA	TRBJ1-2	NA	CASSNSGAANYGYTF	TGTGCCAGCAGCAACTCTGGAGCGGCGAACTATGGCTACACCTTC
TRBV10-1	TRBD2	TRBJ2-2	NA	CASSPPLGGSKSNTGELFF	TGCGCCAGCAGCCCACCTCTCGGCGGGAGTAAGTCGAACACCGGGGAGCTGTTTTTT
TRBV29-1	TRBD2	TRBJ2-1	NA	CSVEDVFPGTSGEQFF	TGCAGCGTTGAAGATGTCTTCCCCGGGACTAGCGGTGAGCAGTTCTTC
TRBV7-9	NA	TRBJ2-7	few	CASSPINAGYEQYF	TGTGCCAGCAGCCCCATCAATGCAGGATACGAGCAGTACTTC
TRBV6-5	TRBD1	TRBJ2-5	NA	CASHRGRGETQYF	TGTGCCAGCCACAGGGGGCGAGGAGAGACCCAGTACTTC
TRBV6-5	TRBD2	TRBJ2-1	NA	CASGGLAGVEQFF	TGTGCCAGTGGGGGACTAGCGGGAGTTGAGCAGTTCTTC
TRBV3-1/TRBV3-2	TRBD1	TRBJ2-5	NA	CASSQTGGGETQYF	TGTGCCAGCAGCCAGACAGGGGGCGGGGAGACCCAGTACTTC